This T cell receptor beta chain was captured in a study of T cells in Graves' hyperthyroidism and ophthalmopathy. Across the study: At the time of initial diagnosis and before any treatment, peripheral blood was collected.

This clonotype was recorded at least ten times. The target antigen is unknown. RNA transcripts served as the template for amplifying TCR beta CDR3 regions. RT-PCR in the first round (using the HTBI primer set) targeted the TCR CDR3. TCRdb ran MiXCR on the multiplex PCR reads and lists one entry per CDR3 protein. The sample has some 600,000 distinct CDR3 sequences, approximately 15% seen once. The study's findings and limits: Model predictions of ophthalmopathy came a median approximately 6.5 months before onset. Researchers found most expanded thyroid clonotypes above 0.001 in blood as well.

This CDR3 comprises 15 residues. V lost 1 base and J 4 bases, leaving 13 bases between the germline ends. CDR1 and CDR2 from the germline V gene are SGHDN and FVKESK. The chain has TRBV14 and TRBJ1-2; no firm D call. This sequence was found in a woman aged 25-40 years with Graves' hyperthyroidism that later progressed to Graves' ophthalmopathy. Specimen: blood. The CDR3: CASSQGASGIYGYTF. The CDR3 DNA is TGTGCCAGCAGCCAAGGGGCGAGCGGTATCTATGGCTACACCTTC.